This T cell receptor beta chain was observed in a study of cytomegalovirus exposure and HLA in healthy donors. Findings and limits, study-wide: A later analysis reportedly identified an Asian-associated ancestry cluster as carrying fewer N-insertions than the roughly 670-donor mean. A link between a missense DCLRE1C variant and TCR beta V- and J-gene trimming emerged from a later analysis.

The CDR3 sequence is 15 residues long. Germline V gene sequence: CDR1 LGHNA, CDR2 YSLEER. V lost 2 bases, J lost 0 bases, and 10 bases lay in between. About this clone itself: Its antigen remains unknown.

PCR employed 60 Vbeta and 13 Jbeta primers. Only in-frame clones appear in the TCRdb table, and some are missing; sequencing was by immunoSEQ multiplex PCR. Among 150,000 to 200,000 clones listed, about three quarters were seen once. This chain connects TRBV4-3 to TRBJ1-1; unclear D gene. The sequenced sample consisted of PBMCs. The clonotype comes from a woman between 40 and 55 years old in good health and CMV-seropositive. DNA for the CDR3: TGCGCCAGCAGCCAATCCAGGATCATGAACACTGAAGCTTTCTTT. This encodes CASSQSRIMNTEAFF.